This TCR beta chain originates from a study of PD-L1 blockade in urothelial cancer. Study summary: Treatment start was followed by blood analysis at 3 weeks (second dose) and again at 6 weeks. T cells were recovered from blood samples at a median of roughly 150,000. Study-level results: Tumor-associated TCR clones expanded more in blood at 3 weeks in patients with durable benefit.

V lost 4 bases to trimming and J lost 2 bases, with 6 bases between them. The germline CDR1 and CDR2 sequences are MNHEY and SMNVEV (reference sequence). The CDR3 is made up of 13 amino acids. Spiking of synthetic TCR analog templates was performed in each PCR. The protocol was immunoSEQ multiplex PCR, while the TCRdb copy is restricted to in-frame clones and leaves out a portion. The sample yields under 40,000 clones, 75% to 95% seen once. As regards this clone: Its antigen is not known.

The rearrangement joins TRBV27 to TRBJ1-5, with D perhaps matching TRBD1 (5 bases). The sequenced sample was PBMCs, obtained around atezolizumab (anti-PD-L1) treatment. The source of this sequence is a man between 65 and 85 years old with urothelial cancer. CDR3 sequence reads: CASSSGGNQPQHF. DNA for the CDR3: TGTGCCAGCAGTTCGGGGGGCAATCAGCCCCAGCATTTT.